The 25 T cell receptor beta chains in this list originate from one sample, sequenced in a study of blood T cell repertoires in COVID-19. TCRdb's copy holds only in-frame clones and misses some; the assay was immunoSEQ multiplex PCR. The table lists 25,000 to 35,000 clones, about 90% of them singletons. The sample consisted of peripheral blood. The receptors derive from a human donor in a cohort sampled during active COVID-19.

V is TRBV7-9 and J is TRBJ2-7; TRBD2 agrees at 7 bases. With 4 bases clipped from V and 0 bases from J, the junction kept 9 bases outside the gene matches. Germline V CDR1 and CDR2: SEHNR, FQNEAQ (reference sequence). CDR3 length: 16 amino acids. The CDR3 loop reads CASSSRTSLSSYEQYF. In nucleotides, the CDR3 is TGTGCCAGCAGCTCCAGGACTAGTCTAAGCTCCTACGAGCAGTACTTC.

This chain links TRBV3-1 (or the pseudogene TRBV3-2) with TRBJ2-1, with 7 positions matching TRBD1. This CDR3 has 15 residues. Per the germline V gene, CDR1 is LGHDT and CDR2 is YNNKEL (reference sequence). Trimming cost V 1 base and J 6 bases; bases outside gene matches: 6. The CDR3 DNA follows: TGTGCCAGCAGCCAAGGTAACAGGGGTGGCAATGAGCAGTTCTTC. Its protein is CASSQGNRGGNEQFF.

The chain employs TRBV6-1 and TRBJ1-5; D not resolved. Trimming removed 2 bases at V and 6 bases at J, with 11 bases between. CDR1 and CDR2 from the germline V gene are MNHNS and SASEGT. The CDR3 totals 14 residues. The DNA of the CDR3 is TGTGCCAGCAGTGAAAACCGGGTCCGTCAGCCCCAGCATTTT. It codes for CASSENRVRQPQHF.

The chain recombines TRBV5-1 with TRBJ2-1; D remains unclear. The CDR3 runs to 13 residues. Germline V gene data show CDR1 as SGHRS and CDR2 as YFSETQ. Trimming removed 0 bases at V and 6 bases at J, with 7 bases between. The CDR3 region is CASSLETFNEQFF. The CDR3 nucleotides read TGCGCCAGCAGCTTGGAGACATTCAATGAGCAGTTCTTC.

This rearrangement joins TRBV5-6 to TRBJ1-6; 11 bases align to TRBD1. The V segment lost 4 bases and the J segment 7 bases; nucleotides outside the gene matches: 7. The CDR3 totals 16 residues. Germline lookup yields CDR1 SGHDT and CDR2 YYEEEE. The CDR3 DNA follows: TGTGCCAGCAGCATCGGACAGGGGGCTGGGAATTCACCCCTCCACTTT. Translation: CASSIGQGAGNSPLHF.

A few counts support this clone. V gene TRBV4-2 combines with J gene TRBJ2-1, with 7 positions matching TRBD1. The CDR3 has 16 residues. Germline V gives CDR1 LGHNA, CDR2 YNFKEQ. The V gene end was trimmed by 3 bases and the J gene end by 2 bases; junction bases not matched to a gene: 7. The DNA of the CDR3 is TGTGCCAGCAGCCAGACCGGGACAGCAACCTACAATGAGCAGTTCTTC. It encodes CASSQTGTATYNEQFF.

V gene TRBV6-6 combines with J gene TRBJ1-2; D uncertain. V was trimmed by 2 bases and J by 8 bases, leaving 6 bases between them. CDR1 is MNHNY and CDR2 is SVGAGI in the germline V gene (reference sequence). This CDR3 has 11 residues. For the CDR3, the DNA is TGTGCCAGCAGTTACGGGAGAGGCTACACCTTC. Translated, it gives CASSYGRGYTF.

V usage is TRBV2 and J usage is TRBJ1-2; 10 bases are a match to TRBD1. The CDR3 has 14 amino acids. CDR1 and CDR2 from the germline V gene are SNHLY and FYNNEI. V trimming: 5 bases; J trimming: 8 bases; junction bases outside the gene matches: 8. The CDR3 reads CASSMTGGVMGYTF. The CDR3 DNA sequence: TGTGCCAGCAGTATGACAGGGGGCGTGATGGGCTACACCTTC.

The chain joins TRBV7-8 to TRBJ2-7, with TRBD2 matching 7 bases. The J segment lost 2 bases and the V segment lost 1 base, leaving 2 bases of the junction unmatched. The CDR3 is 14 amino acids. Germline-derived CDR1 and CDR2 are SGHVS and FQNEAQ. The CDR3 is CASSLDGGTYEQYF. The DNA for the CDR3 is TGTGCCAGCAGCTTAGACGGGGGGACCTACGAGCAGTACTTC.

This rearrangement joins TRBV6-6 to TRBJ1-6, with TRBD1 matching 7 bases. The V and J ends lost 5 bases and 7 bases, in that order; junction bases with no gene match: 11. The CDR3 runs to 16 residues. Looked up from germline, CDR1 is MNHNY and CDR2 is SVGAGI (reference sequence). CDR3 loop: CASSPVGDSRNSPLHF. The CDR3 DNA sequence: TGTGCCAGCAGTCCCGTGGGGGACAGCCGGAATTCACCCCTCCACTTT.

For the CDR3, the DNA is TGTGCCATCAGTGAGTCCGTCGGACTAGCTCAAGAGACCCAGTACTTC. This gives the protein CAISESVGLAQETQYF. V is TRBV10-3 and J is TRBJ2-5, with 8 nucleotides matching TRBD2. Looked up from germline, CDR1 is ENHRY and CDR2 is SYGVKD. The CDR3 contains 16 residues. V lost 0 bases and J lost 2; bases outside the gene matches: 5.

This clone was seen just once. CDR3: CASSIQGLGYEQYF. The CDR3 coding sequence is TGTGCCAGCAGTATACAGGGGCTCGGGTACGAGCAGTACTTC. This chain links TRBV6-6 with TRBJ2-7, with 7 bases fitting TRBD1. Trimming at V came to 5 bases and at J to 4 bases, leaving 8 bases not matched to a gene. There are 14 residues in the CDR3. Germline V gene lookup returns CDR1 MNHNY and CDR2 SVGAGI (reference sequence).

V usage is TRBV7-3 and J usage is TRBJ2-3; 13 bases fit TRBD2. From germline, CDR1 is SGHTA and CDR2 FQGTGA. After removal of 5 bases from V and 0 bases from J, the junction contained 2 bases not matched to a gene. This CDR3 contains 16 residues. CDR3 sequence reads: CASSQGLAGSTDTQYF. In nucleotides, the CDR3 is TGTGCCAGCAGCCAGGGACTAGCGGGGAGCACAGATACGCAGTATTTT.

The genes are TRBV6-5 and TRBJ2-3; 7 positions match TRBD1. V lost 6 bases and J lost 5; bases outside the gene matches: 8. This CDR3 region has 14 residues. Germline CDR1 and CDR2: MNHEY and SVGAGI. The CDR3 is CASSLDQGVDTQYF. CDR3 in DNA: TGTGCCAGCAGCCTCGACCAGGGGGTAGATACGCAGTATTTT.

The chain employs TRBV3-1 (or the pseudogene TRBV3-2) and TRBJ1-5, with 11 positions matching TRBD1. The trim removed 1 base at V and 6 bases at J, leaving 8 bases unmatched. CDR1 and CDR2 from the germline V gene are LGHDT and YNNKEL (reference sequence). The CDR3 is 17 residues long. The CDR3 spells CASSQGGQGAPGQPQHF. As DNA, the CDR3 is TGTGCCAGCAGCCAAGGAGGACAGGGGGCGCCGGGTCAGCCCCAGCATTTT.

The rearrangement joins TRBV3-1 (or the pseudogene TRBV3-2) to TRBJ1-2, with unresolved D. CDR3 length equals 14 residues. The V gene lost 5 bases and the J gene lost 1 base, with 11 bases spanning the gap. Germline V gene sequence: CDR1 LGHDT, CDR2 YNNKEL (reference sequence). The CDR3: CASSSPRLNYGYTF. The CDR3 nucleotides read TGTGCCAGCAGCTCACCGAGACTTAACTATGGCTACACCTTC.

This chain joins TRBV7-9 and TRBJ1-4, with D tentatively TRBD1 (5 bases). Germline CDR1 reads SEHNR; CDR2 reads FQNEAQ (reference sequence). This CDR3 is 15 amino acids long. Trimming removed 5 bases at V and 1 base at J, with 11 bases between. Written as DNA, the CDR3 is TGTGCCAGCAGCGTCCCCCAGGGAACTAATGAAAAACTGTTTTTT. Amino acid sequence: CASSVPQGTNEKLFF.

This chain connects TRBV6-5 to TRBJ2-4; D is perhaps TRBD2 (5 bases). The germline V and J ends were trimmed by 6 bases and 6 bases, with 15 bases remaining between them. Per germline, CDR1 MNHEY and CDR2 SVGAGI. The CDR3 has 14 residues. The CDR3 reads CASSDRGYGNIQYF. The DNA for the CDR3 is TGTGCCAGCAGCGACCGGGGTTATGGAAACATTCAGTACTTC.

The chain carries TRBV30 and TRBJ2-7, with 9 bases aligning to TRBD1. The germline CDR1 and CDR2 sequences are GTSNPN and SVGIG (reference sequence). The CDR3 contains 11 residues. The CDR3 DNA reads TGTTCACTGGACAGGGGCTACGAGCAGTACTTC. Its protein is CSLDRGYEQYF.

The chain carries TRBV7-6 and TRBJ2-5; the D gene is possibly TRBD1 (6 bases). The CDR3 runs to 20 residues. Deletions cut 5 bases from V and 5 bases from J, with 33 bases between. The germline V gene encodes CDR1 SGHVS and CDR2 FNYEAQ. CDR3 in DNA: TGTGCCAGCAGCCATTTGGCCCCTCAGACAGGAGCCCCCGACGGGGAGACCCAGTACTTC. Encoded protein: CASSHLAPQTGAPDGETQYF.

The CDR3 loop reads CASSFNVNTEAFF. CDR3 bases: TGTGCCAGCAGTTTTAATGTGAACACTGAAGCTTTCTTT. The chain is built from TRBV12-3 or TRBV12-4 and TRBJ1-1; D remains unclear. V lost 3 bases and J 0 bases, leaving 5 bases between the germline ends. This CDR3 has 13 amino acids.

The chain employs TRBV9 and TRBJ1-2; TRBD1 agrees at 10 bases. The CDR3 is 16 residues long. Germline CDR1 and CDR2: SGDLS and YYNGEE. V lost 3 bases and J lost 8; bases outside the gene matches: 13. The CDR3 DNA is TGTGCCAGCAGCGCTCTTTTGGGACAGGGGCAAGGGGGCTACACCTTC. Translation: CASSALLGQGQGGYTF.

The gene calls are TRBV11-2 and TRBJ1-3; 7 nucleotides agree with TRBD1. The CDR3 runs 15 residues. Germline trimming cut 3 bases from V and 0 bases from J; bases unmatched to any gene: 2. Germline V lookup: CDR1 SGHAT, CDR2 FQNNGV. The CDR3 DNA reads TGTGCCAGCAGCTTGGGGGACAGCTCTGGAAACACCATATATTTT. Protein: CASSLGDSSGNTIYF.

The chain is built from TRBV3-1 (or the pseudogene TRBV3-2) and TRBJ1-1; possible D gene TRBD1, 6 bases. Looked up from germline, CDR1 is LGHDT and CDR2 is YNNKEL (reference sequence). This CDR3 spans 16 amino acids. The germline V and J ends were trimmed by 1 base and 5 bases, with 17 bases remaining between them. The CDR3 region is CASSQGGGAGPTEAFF. The CDR3 DNA reads as TGTGCCAGCAGCCAAGGCGGGGGGGCAGGGCCTACTGAAGCTTTCTTT.

This clone was seen once. The chain carries TRBV23-1 and TRBJ1-2, with 9 nucleotides matching TRBD1. TRBV23-1 qualifies as an ORF whose function is uncertain. The CDR3 length is 20 residues. V trimming: 3 bases; J trimming: 5 bases; junction bases outside the gene matches: 22. The CDR3 spells CASSHPAGQGSDETFYGYTF. Written as DNA, the CDR3 is TGCGCCAGCAGTCACCCGGCGGGACAGGGTAGCGACGAAACCTTTTATGGCTACACCTTC.